The next 27 T cell receptor beta chains were all read from a single sample in a study of cytomegalovirus exposure and HLA in healthy donors (dated by TCRdb to about 2017). Receptors were amplified or captured by the immunoSEQ multiplex PCR assay. For the multiplex PCR, a mixture combining 60 forward primers for TCR Vbeta segments and 13 reverse primers for TCR Jbeta segments was used. As stored in TCRdb, this immuneACCESS dataset retains in-frame rearrangements with V and J assigned. A fraction of the clones does not appear; measured against another copy, unresolved V genes explain less than half of the discrepancy, and the remainder lacks a known reason. This sample is represented by around 85,000 clones; more than 75% of them were singletons. Over 20% of the sample is taken by the ten largest. The sequencing input was PBMCs. These TCRs come from a woman aged 45-60 years in good health and CMV-seropositive.

The gene calls are TRBV6-6 and TRBJ2-1; a possible D gene is TRBD2 (5 bases). Trimming removed 7 bases from V and 5 bases from J, with 15 bases in between. The CDR3 extends over 14 amino acids. Germline V CDR1 and CDR2: MNHNY, SVGAGI (reference sequence). The CDR3 coding sequence is TGTGCCAGCACCCTAGCACCGGGAAACAATGAGCAGTTCTTC. Its protein product is CASTLAPGNNEQFF.

In its sample, this clone was seen a few times. The chain uses TRBV27 and TRBJ2-3; the D is unclear. Per germline, CDR1 MNHEY and CDR2 SMNVEV (reference sequence). The CDR3 sequence is 14 residues long. Trimming shortened V by 2 bases and J by 3 bases, and 9 bases separated the two germline ends. CDR3 region: CASSLRVRTDTQYF. CDR3 DNA sequence: TGTGCCAGCAGTTTAAGAGTGAGAACAGATACGCAGTATTTT.

This clone has only one observation. The chain joins TRBV19 to TRBJ2-1; 10 positions agree with TRBD2. Germline-derived CDR1 and CDR2 are LNHDA and SQIVND (reference sequence). There are 16 residues in the CDR3. Unmatched junction bases numbered 11, after V lost 3 bases and J lost 9 bases. CDR3 protein: CASSILGLAGAGEQFF. CDR3 bases: TGTGCCAGTAGTATTTTGGGTCTAGCGGGAGCCGGTGAGCAGTTCTTC.

The rearrangement uses TRBV6-6 and TRBJ1-5; TRBD1 matches at 7 bases. This CDR3 spans 15 amino acids. Germline trimming cut 6 bases from V and 1 base from J; bases unmatched to any gene: 6. Germline V gene sequence: CDR1 MNHNY, CDR2 SVGAGI (reference sequence). In DNA, the CDR3 is TGTGCCAGCAGGGATACAGGGGCGAGCAATCAGCCCCAGCATTTT. Protein product: CASRDTGASNQPQHF.

This clone appeared a few times. The rearrangement links TRBV5-6 to TRBJ2-7; D possibly corresponds to TRBD2 (6 bases). Germline CDR1 and CDR2: SGHDT and YYEEEE. The CDR3 spans 14 residues. The V end was cut by 2 bases, the J end by 4 bases, with 13 bases between. CDR3 in DNA: TGTGCCAGCAGCTTTCCTGCAGGGACTTACGAGCAGTACTTC. It translates to CASSFPAGTYEQYF. The variable domain in full, with the rest retrieved from reference TRBV5-6 and TRBJ2-7, is DAGVTQSPTHLIKTRGQQVTLRCSPKSGHDTVSWYQQALGQGPQFIFQYYEEEERQRGNFPDRFSGHQFPNYSSELNVNALLLGDSALYLCASSFPAGTYEQYFGPGTRLTVT.

The chain joins TRBV2 to TRBJ2-7, with D perhaps matching TRBD1 (6 bases). The germline CDR1 and CDR2 sequences are SNHLY and FYNNEI. The V gene lost 10 bases and the J gene lost 3 bases, with 19 bases spanning the gap. The CDR3 contains 14 residues. The CDR3 sequence: CATLIGGTLYEQYF. CDR3 DNA: TGTGCCACCTTAATAGGGGGAACGCTCTACGAGCAGTACTTC.

The chain is built from TRBV19 and TRBJ1-1; no reliable D call. The CDR3 extends over 15 amino acids. CDR1 is LNHDA, CDR2 SQIVND, per germline (reference sequence). The V and J ends lost 6 bases and 3 bases respectively, with 17 bases between them. CDR3 amino acids: CASSLAPAGDTEAFF. The CDR3 bases are TGTGCCAGTAGCCTGGCTCCGGCGGGAGACACTGAAGCTTTCTTT.

The chain carries TRBV5-4 and TRBJ2-3; 9 bases agree with TRBD1. The germline gives CDR1 SGHNT, CDR2 YYREEE (reference sequence). This CDR3 has 16 amino acids. Losses at the gene ends were 0 bases for V and 2 bases for J; bases not matched to a gene: 4. The chain's CDR3 is CASSLGGQGNTDTQYF. The CDR3 DNA reads TGTGCCAGCAGCTTGGGTGGACAGGGGAACACAGATACGCAGTATTTT.

The rearrangement uses TRBV29-1 and TRBJ1-5; D call uncertain. Germline CDR1 is SQVTM and CDR2 is ANQGSEA. The CDR3 runs to 14 residues. Trimming pared 6 bases from V and 0 bases from J, leaving 12 bases between. The CDR3 DNA follows: TGCAGCGTGGTCGACACCGGTAGCAATCAGCCCCAGCATTTT. Translation gives CSVVDTGSNQPQHF.

The rearrangement links TRBV2 to TRBJ2-3; 12 bases are a match to TRBD2. V dropped 4 bases and J dropped 0; count of bases not matched to a gene: 8. Germline V gene data show CDR1 as SNHLY and CDR2 as FYNNEI. There are 18 residues in the CDR3. The CDR3 protein is CASSAGRGLAGSTDTQYF. The CDR3 DNA reads TGTGCCAGCAGTGCGGGAAGAGGACTAGCGGGGAGCACAGATACGCAGTATTTT.

The V call is TRBV6-1, the J call TRBJ2-7, with TRBD1 matching 8 bases. There are 16 residues in the CDR3. Germline CDR1 is MNHNS and CDR2 is SASEGT. The V gene end was trimmed by 5 bases and the J gene end by 3 bases; junction bases not matched to a gene: 12. CDR3 residues: CASSQGQGGPIYEQYV. The CDR3 coding sequence is TGTGCCAGCAGTCAAGGACAGGGAGGCCCTATCTACGAGCAGTACGTC.

The sample holds a few counts of this clone. The rearrangement uses TRBV15 and TRBJ2-1; 9 bases match TRBD1. The CDR3 is made up of 18 amino acids. V lost 0 bases to trimming and J lost 1 base; unmatched junction nucleotides: 7. CDR1 LNHNV and CDR2 YYDKDF come from the germline V gene (reference sequence). CDR3 sequence reads: CATSRDIGGQGSYNEQFF. The CDR3 bases are TGTGCCACCAGCAGAGATATAGGCGGACAGGGGTCCTACAATGAGCAGTTCTTC.

This rearrangement joins TRBV7-9 to TRBJ2-3; possibly TRBD2 for D (6 bases). V lost 4 bases and J 14 bases, leaving 16 bases between the germline ends. Germline V gene sequence: CDR1 SEHNR, CDR2 FQNEAQ (reference sequence). The CDR3 is 12 amino acids. CDR3 in amino acids: CASSSPGREMYF. The CDR3 DNA reads TGTGCCAGCAGCTCCCCCGGGAGAGAGATGTATTTT.

The chain couples TRBV30 to TRBJ2-2; maybe TRBD1 (5 bases). Trimming shortened V by 8 bases and J by 5 bases, and 18 bases separated the two germline ends. The germline V gene has CDR1 GTSNPN and CDR2 SVGIG (reference sequence). This CDR3 is 14 amino acids long. CDR3 amino acids: CAQTAGSRTGELFF. The CDR3 DNA sequence: TGTGCCCAAACGGCAGGGTCGAGGACCGGGGAGCTGTTTTTT. The variable domain in full, completed from reference TRBV30 and TRBJ2-2, reads SQTIHQWPATLVQPVGSPLSLECTVEGTSNPNLYWYRQAAGRGLQLLFYSVGIGQISSEVPQNLSASRPQDRQFILSSKKLLLSDSGFYLCAQTAGSRTGELFFGEGSRLTVL.

The rearrangement uses TRBV7-8 and TRBJ2-1; the match to TRBD2 covers 14 bases. J lost 0 bases, V lost 5 bases, and 9 bases had no gene match. The germline gives CDR1 SGHVS, CDR2 FQNEAQ. The CDR3 is made up of 19 amino acids. The CDR3 is CASSGRLAGGVSSYNEQFF. CDR3 nucleotides: TGTGCCAGCAGCGGAAGACTAGCGGGAGGGGTGAGCTCCTACAATGAGCAGTTCTTC.

The rearrangement links TRBV13 to TRBJ2-6; tentative D call: TRBD1 (5 bases). V lost 7 bases, J lost 4 bases, and 11 bases lay in between. Looked up from germline, CDR1 is PRHDT and CDR2 is FYEKMQ (reference sequence). The CDR3 covers 14 residues. The chain's CDR3 is CASNVGAGANVLTF. CDR3 in DNA: TGTGCCAGCAACGTTGGGGCCGGGGCCAACGTCCTGACTTTC.

V and J are TRBV7-9 and TRBJ2-3, with D unresolved. The CDR3 runs to 13 residues. V was trimmed by 5 bases and J by 8 bases, leaving 14 bases between them. CDR1 is SEHNR, CDR2 FQNEAQ, per germline (reference sequence). CDR3 in DNA: TGTGCCAGCAGCCCCCAGAGGTACGGTACGCAGTATTTT. Encoded protein: CASSPQRYGTQYF.

This chain connects TRBV2 to TRBJ1-4, with TRBD1 identical over 7 bases. Germline assignment: CDR1 SNHLY and CDR2 FYNNEI. This CDR3 region has 14 residues. V lost 7 bases and J lost 6; bases outside the gene matches: 8. In DNA, the CDR3 is TGTGCCAGCACACCAGCCAGGGGGGATGAAAAACTGTTTTTT. Translated: CASTPARGDEKLFF. The variable domain in full, with the rest retrieved from reference TRBV2 and TRBJ1-4, is EPEVTQTPSHQVTQMGQEVILRCVPISNHLYFYWYRQILGQKVEFLVSFYNNEISEKSEIFDDQFSVERPDGSNFTLKIRSTKLEDSAMYFCASTPARGDEKLFFGSGTQLSVL.

The V call is TRBV7-9, the J call TRBJ1-2; no clear D gene. Germline loops: CDR1 SEHNR, CDR2 FQNEAQ (reference sequence). This CDR3 is 14 amino acids long. Trimming removed 2 bases from V and 4 bases from J, with 11 bases in between. CDR3 nucleotide sequence: TGTGCCAGCAGCTTACCCAGTACCCGCTATGGCTACACCTTC. Protein sequence: CASSLPSTRYGYTF.

The DNA of the CDR3 is TGCGCCAGCAGCCCACAAGGGGGAGTAGCGGGAATCTCCTACAATGAGCAGTTCTTC. Its translation: CASSPQGGVAGISYNEQFF. This rearrangement joins TRBV4-1 to TRBJ2-1; 8 nucleotides match TRBD2. Losses at the gene ends were 4 bases for V and 0 bases for J; bases not matched to a gene: 14. The CDR3 sequence is 19 residues long. Germline V gene lookup returns CDR1 MGHRA and CDR2 YSYEKL.

The chain has TRBV5-6 and TRBJ1-1, with D possibly being TRBD1 (5 bases). From germline, CDR1 is SGHDT and CDR2 YYEEEE. V was trimmed by 0 bases and J by 1 base, leaving 13 bases between them. The CDR3 has 16 amino acids. The CDR3 DNA reads as TGTGCCAGCAGCTTGGTGGTCGTCAGGGAGAACACTGAAGCTTTCTTT. This gives the protein CASSLVVVRENTEAFF.

V and J are TRBV4-1 and TRBJ2-1; a weak D match, TRBD2 (5 bases). V was pared by 0 bases and J by 3 bases, with 12 bases between. CDR3 length: 16 amino acids. The germline V gene encodes CDR1 MGHRA and CDR2 YSYEKL. CDR3 DNA sequence: TGCGCCAGCAGCCAAGATCTAGCCGATATCTACAATGAGCAGTTCTTC. This translates into CASSQDLADIYNEQFF.

Comments on this clone: The junction differs from germline at one of its ends, possibly a read error. CDR3 residues: CASSSQGSGSSEQYF. CDR3 DNA sequence: TGTGCCAGCAGCTCTCAGGGGAGCGGATCCTCCGAGCAGTACTTC. The J gene is TRBJ2-7, the V gene TRBV7-3; TRBD1 might be the D (6 bases). The CDR3 consists of 15 residues. CDR1 is SGHTA, CDR2 FQGTGA, per germline.

The V gene is TRBV2, the J gene TRBJ1-1; 8 bases are shared with TRBD1. The CDR3 has 13 residues. Unmatched junction bases numbered 0, after V lost 6 bases and J lost 0 bases. Germline loops: CDR1 SNHLY, CDR2 FYNNEI. DNA of the CDR3: TGTGCCAGCAGGGGACAGGTGAACACTGAAGCTTTCTTT. Amino acid sequence: CASRGQVNTEAFF. The variable domain in full, with the rest retrieved from reference TRBV2 and TRBJ1-1, is EPEVTQTPSHQVTQMGQEVILRCVPISNHLYFYWYRQILGQKVEFLVSFYNNEISEKSEIFDDQFSVERPDGSNFTLKIRSTKLEDSAMYFCASRGQVNTEAFFGQGTRLTVV.

With regard to this clone: One end of the junction does not line up with germline, which may come from a read error. The rearrangement joins TRBV7-7 to TRBJ2-1; possible D gene TRBD2, 6 bases. The CDR3 is 13 amino acids. From germline, CDR1 is SSHAT and CDR2 FNYEAQ (reference sequence). CDR3 amino acids: CASSLGTPNEQFF. In nucleotides, the CDR3 is TGTGCTAGCAGCCTCGGGACTCCCAATGAGCAGTTCTTC.

The rearrangement joins TRBV7-8 to TRBJ1-4; 9 bases line up with TRBD1. CDR1 and CDR2 from the germline V gene are SGHVS and FQNEAQ. The CDR3 has 18 residues. Trimming took 1 base from V and 7 from J; bases not matched to a gene: 13. For the CDR3, the DNA is TGTGCCAGCAGCTTAGGTCGCAGGGGACAGGGCATGACTGAAAAACTGTTTTTT. It codes for CASSLGRRGQGMTEKLFF.

The chain uses TRBV9 and TRBJ1-1; D ambiguous. V lost 0 bases to trimming and J lost 1 base, with 7 bases between them. Germline CDR1 SGDLS, CDR2 YYNGEE. The CDR3 consists of 14 residues. CDR3 nucleotides: TGTGCCAGCAGCGTAGACGGGAAGAACACTGAAGCTTTCTTT. As protein: CASSVDGKNTEAFF. Supplemented by reference TRBV9 and TRBJ1-1, the full variable domain reads DSGVTQTPKHLITATGQRVTLRCSPRSGDLSVYWYQQSLDQGLQFLIQYYNGEERAKGNILERFSAQQFPDLHSELNLSSLELGDSALYFCASSVDGKNTEAFFGQGTRLTVV.